These 18 T cell receptor beta chains originate from one sample sequenced in a study of cytomegalovirus exposure and HLA in healthy donors. The primer mix had 60 Vbeta and 13 Jbeta primers. The assay was immunoSEQ multiplex PCR, and TCRdb's table has in-frame clones only and misses some. The table records roughly 150,000 clones, roughly 80% of them present only once. The specimen sequenced was PBMCs. The receptors were sampled from a man between 18 and 29 years old in good health and CMV-seropositive.

The chain has TRBV2 and TRBJ1-4, with TRBD1 matching 8 bases. Germline V gives CDR1 SNHLY, CDR2 FYNNEI. V lost 7 bases and J lost 8; bases outside the gene matches: 9. The CDR3 covers 14 residues. CDR3 nucleotide sequence: TGTGCCAGCATTCCGGGACAGGTTAAGGAAAAACTGTTTTTT. Translated: CASIPGQVKEKLFF. Full variable domain (outside the CDR3, taken from reference TRBV2 and TRBJ1-4): EPEVTQTPSHQVTQMGQEVILRCVPISNHLYFYWYRQILGQKVEFLVSFYNNEISEKSEIFDDQFSVERPDGSNFTLKIRSTKLEDSAMYFCASIPGQVKEKLFFGSGTQLSVL.

This chain joins TRBV7-8 and TRBJ2-5; the D is unclear. This CDR3 comprises 14 residues. Germline CDR1 and CDR2: SGHVS and FQNEAQ. Trimming took 2 bases from V and 2 from J, leaving 9 bases between them. This chain's CDR3 is CASSLWSQQETQYF. The CDR3 DNA reads as TGTGCCAGCAGCTTATGGTCCCAGCAAGAGACCCAGTACTTC.

The rearrangement uses TRBV9 and TRBJ2-5; possibly TRBD1 for D (5 bases). The closer fit of TRBJ2-7 to the DNA end suggests the J call may be wrong. The CDR3 is 14 residues long. The germline CDR1 and CDR2 sequences are SGDLS and YYNGEE. The CDR3, as DNA: TGTGCCAGCAGCGTCCCCCCAACAGGCAACGAGCAGTACTTC. Protein: CASSVPPTGNEQYF.

The chain is built from TRBV5-4 and TRBJ2-1; 11 bases map to TRBD2. The V gene's germline CDR1 is SGHNT and CDR2 YYREEE (reference sequence). The CDR3 totals 15 residues. J was trimmed by 6 bases and V by 4 bases; bases with no gene match: 6. The CDR3 region is CASSKTSGSLNEQFF. The CDR3 nucleotides read TGTGCCAGCAGCAAAACTAGCGGGAGTCTCAATGAGCAGTTCTTC.

The rearrangement links TRBV5-1 to TRBJ2-7, with D possibly being TRBD1 (6 bases). Trimming pared 0 bases from V and 3 bases from J, leaving 13 bases between. The germline V gene encodes CDR1 SGHRS and CDR2 YFSETQ. The CDR3 runs to 15 residues. As DNA, the CDR3 is TGCGCCAGCAGCTTGGCCCCGGGACATAACTACGAGCAGTACTTC. It yields the protein CASSLAPGHNYEQYF.

The J gene is TRBJ1-2, the V gene TRBV27; no reliable D call. Germline CDR1 is MNHEY and CDR2 is SMNVEV (reference sequence). V shed 0 bases and J shed 4 bases, with 6 bases lying between them. The CDR3 consists of 13 residues. The CDR3 coding sequence is TGTGCCAGCAGTTTATCGAGAAGCTATGGCTACACCTTC. It encodes CASSLSRSYGYTF.

The chain uses TRBV30 and TRBJ1-5; 7 bases line up with TRBD1. There are 13 residues in the CDR3. V was clipped by 4 bases and J by 5 bases; unmatched bases: 5. CDR1 GTSNPN and CDR2 SVGIG come from the germline V gene (reference sequence). This chain's CDR3 is CAWMGTGDQPQHF. The CDR3 nucleotides read TGTGCCTGGATGGGAACAGGGGATCAGCCCCAGCATTTT.

The chain recombines TRBV5-1 with TRBJ2-3; the match to TRBD2 covers 7 bases. Germline V lookup: CDR1 SGHRS, CDR2 YFSETQ. V trimming: 3 bases; J trimming: 1 base; junction bases outside the gene matches: 8. This CDR3 is built from 16 residues. CDR3 nucleotides: TGCGCCAGCAGCTGGAATACTGGGGGGGGCACAGATACGCAGTATTTT. Amino acid sequence: CASSWNTGGGTDTQYF.

The V and J genes are TRBV18 and TRBJ2-6; D possibly corresponds to TRBD1 (5 bases). This CDR3 is built from 17 residues. Per the germline V gene, CDR1 is KGHSH and CDR2 is LQKENI. Trimming cost V 5 bases and J 4 bases, with 18 bases left between them. Here the CDR3 DNA reads TGTGCCAGCTCATCTTCTCTGACAGATCTGGGGGCCAACGTCCTGACTTTC. Protein product: CASSSSLTDLGANVLTF.

This chain uses TRBV9 with TRBJ2-7, with 8 positions matching TRBD2. The germline V gene encodes CDR1 SGDLS and CDR2 YYNGEE. After removal of 1 base from V and 3 bases from J, the junction contained 6 bases not matched to a gene. CDR3 length equals 15 residues. CDR3 residues: CASSVNGGGSYEQYF. CDR3 DNA sequence: TGTGCCAGCAGCGTAAACGGGGGGGGCAGCTACGAGCAGTACTTC. The whole variable domain, filled in from reference TRBV9 and TRBJ2-7, reads DSGVTQTPKHLITATGQRVTLRCSPRSGDLSVYWYQQSLDQGLQFLIQYYNGEERAKGNILERFSAQQFPDLHSELNLSSLELGDSALYFCASSVNGGGSYEQYFGPGTRLTVT.

The chain recombines TRBV7-2 with TRBJ2-5, with D possibly TRBD2 on 7 matching bases. The DNA matches TRBJ2-7 better at its end, which makes the J call doubtful. Germline loops: CDR1 SGHTA, CDR2 FQGNSA. This CDR3 has 15 residues. CDR3 coding DNA: TGTGCCAGCAGCCCGCGCGGGGGCCGATACTACGAGCAGTACTTC. Translating gives CASSPRGGRYYEQYF.

The chain has TRBV18 and TRBJ2-7; possibly TRBD1 for D (6 bases). The CDR3 length is 15 residues. Germline loops: CDR1 KGHSH, CDR2 LQKENI. Trimming took off 0 bases at V and 2 bases at J, with 11 bases between the two ends. CDR3 bases: TGTGCCAGCTCACCACCGGACAGACACACCTACGAGCAGTACTTC. This gives the protein CASSPPDRHTYEQYF.

This chain joins TRBV30 and TRBJ2-7; the D gene is possibly TRBD1 (5 bases). Germline assignment: CDR1 GTSNPN and CDR2 SVGIG (reference sequence). The CDR3 is made up of 13 amino acids. Trimming removed 4 bases from V and 0 bases from J, with 10 bases in between. The CDR3 is CAWTQGSSYEQYF. CDR3 DNA sequence: TGTGCCTGGACCCAGGGAAGCTCCTACGAGCAGTACTTC.

The chain uses TRBV7-9 and TRBJ2-1; maybe TRBD2 (6 bases). The germline gives CDR1 SEHNR, CDR2 FQNEAQ (reference sequence). V was clipped by 11 bases and J by 7 bases, with 18 bases between them. The CDR3 loop spans 13 amino acids. This chain's CDR3 is CAGAAGRSNEQFF. CDR3 DNA sequence: TGTGCCGGGGCGGCCGGGAGATCAAATGAGCAGTTCTTC.

The J gene is TRBJ1-5, the V gene TRBV5-5; no definite D call. The CDR3 contains 14 residues. The ends were cut back, 6 bases at V and 9 bases at J, with 19 bases in the middle. Germline V gene sequence: CDR1 SGHKS, CDR2 YYEKEE (reference sequence). The CDR3 here is CASTQEPGSGPQHF. CDR3 nucleotide sequence: TGTGCCAGCACCCAGGAGCCGGGGTCAGGGCCCCAGCATTTT.

Comments on this clone: This specimen includes other DNA sequences encoding the same CDR3. V usage is TRBV27 and J usage is TRBJ1-2; tentatively, D is TRBD1 (5 bases). CDR1 and CDR2 (germline): MNHEY, SMNVEV (reference sequence). Trimming stripped 2 bases from V and 4 bases from J, with 8 bases between. CDR3 size: 13 residues. This chain's CDR3 is CASSLPGGYGYTF. The CDR3 nucleotides read TGTGCCAGCAGTTTACCCGGGGGCTATGGCTACACCTTC.

With regard to this clone: This sample includes further DNA sequences coding for the same CDR3. This chain connects TRBV18 to TRBJ2-3, with a weak D call TRBD1 (6 bases). Trimming removed 2 bases at V and 2 bases at J, with 11 bases between. Germline V lookup: CDR1 KGHSH, CDR2 LQKENI. The CDR3 extends over 15 amino acids. CDR3 residues: CASSPGGRDTDTQYF. CDR3 nucleotides: TGTGCCAGCTCACCAGGGGGCAGGGACACAGATACGCAGTATTTT.

The J gene is TRBJ1-1, the V gene TRBV5-1, with 7 bases lining up with TRBD1. V lost 0 bases, J lost 5 bases, and 7 bases stayed unmatched. CDR1 SGHRS and CDR2 YFSETQ come from the germline V gene. This CDR3 is built from 15 residues. The CDR3 nucleotides are TGCGCCAGCAGCTTGGATCGACAGGGTGGGACTGAAGCTTTCTTT. It specifies CASSLDRQGGTEAFF.